A single sample is the source of the 21 T cell receptor beta chains below, sequenced in a study of OX40 agonist ivuxolimab in advanced cancers. The protocol was immunoSEQ multiplex PCR, while the TCRdb copy is restricted to in-frame clones and leaves out a portion. The sample consists of 17,000 or so clones, more than 75% of them appearing once. The source was CD4+ or CD8+ T cells sorted from blood, collected in a trial of the OX40 agonist ivuxolimab. The source of these receptors is an adult with an advanced solid tumor such as melanoma, head and neck, liver or kidney cancer.

V and J are TRBV15 and TRBJ1-6; D gene ambiguous. The V gene lost 0 bases and the J gene lost 8 bases, with 20 bases spanning the gap. The V gene's germline CDR1 is LNHNV and CDR2 YYDKDF (reference sequence). This CDR3 region has 18 residues. DNA of the CDR3: TGTGCCACCAGCAGAGATATCGGGCGAGGGTCTTTCGATTCACCCCTCCACTTT. This gives the protein CATSRDIGRGSFDSPLHF. Full variable domain (remainder filled in from reference TRBV15 and TRBJ1-6): DAMVIQNPRYQVTQFGKPVTLSCSQTLNHNVMYWYQQKSSQAPKLLFHYYDKDFNNEADTPDNFQSRRPNTSFCFLDIRSPGLGDTAMYLCATSRDIGRGSFDSPLHFGNGTRLTVT.

This clone was seen only a few times. The V call is TRBV9, the J call TRBJ2-7, with D perhaps assigned TRBD1 or TRBD2 (5 bases each). Germline loops: CDR1 SGDLS, CDR2 YYNGEE. This CDR3 contains 12 residues. The V end lost 4 bases, the J end lost 6 bases, and 11 bases lay between the germline ends. The DNA of the CDR3 is TGTGCCAGCAGCACCGGGACGGGCGAGCAGTACTTC. It yields the protein CASSTGTGEQYF.

V is TRBV9 and J is TRBJ1-1, with D perhaps matching TRBD1 (6 bases). Trimming cost V 4 bases and J 8 bases, with 21 bases left between them. This CDR3 has 15 residues. Germline assignment: CDR1 SGDLS and CDR2 YYNGEE. The DNA of the CDR3 is TGTGCCAGCAGCACCCCAAAACAGGGAAGGGACGAAGCTTTCTTT. This translates into CASSTPKQGRDEAFF.

The rearrangement uses TRBV4-1 and TRBJ2-3; 10 bases agree with TRBD1. This CDR3 is 16 amino acids long. Germline trimming cut 1 base from V and 2 bases from J; bases unmatched to any gene: 3. Germline loops: CDR1 MGHRA, CDR2 YSYEKL. The CDR3 spells CASSQVGTGVTDTQYF. The CDR3 region has the DNA TGCGCCAGCAGCCAAGTGGGGACAGGGGTCACAGATACGCAGTATTTT.

The V gene is TRBV14, the J gene TRBJ1-6; D call uncertain. The CDR3 spans 17 residues. The V and J ends lost 4 bases and 0 bases respectively, with 13 bases between them. Germline V gives CDR1 SGHDN, CDR2 FVKESK. The CDR3 loop is CASSPRGWSSYNSPLHF. As DNA, the CDR3 is TGTGCCAGCAGCCCCCGAGGATGGAGCTCCTATAATTCACCCCTCCACTTT.

This chain connects TRBV5-6 to TRBJ2-6, with a weak D call TRBD1 (6 bases). The CDR3 is 16 amino acids. V lost 4 bases to trimming and J lost 1 base, with 12 bases between them. The germline gives CDR1 SGHDT, CDR2 YYEEEE. Here the CDR3 DNA reads TGTGCCAGCAGCCAGGGACACCGGTCTGGGGCCAACGTCCTGACTTTC. Translating gives CASSQGHRSGANVLTF.

The rearrangement links TRBV5-4 to TRBJ2-1; TRBD2 agrees at 8 bases. Germline V gene data show CDR1 as SGHNT and CDR2 as YYREEE (reference sequence). This CDR3 is 15 amino acids long. J was trimmed by 2 bases and V by 3 bases; bases with no gene match: 4. The CDR3 bases are TGTGCCAGCAGCTATAGCGGGGAAGCCTACAATGAGCAGTTCTTC. It translates to CASSYSGEAYNEQFF.

The V and J genes are TRBV10-2 and TRBJ2-7, with no clear D. Trimming cost V 6 bases and J 0 bases, with 6 bases left between them. CDR3 length equals 12 residues. Germline CDR1 WSHSY, CDR2 SAAADI. CDR3 region: CASRSPSYEQYF. CDR3 nucleotides: TGCGCCAGCAGGTCCCCCTCCTACGAGCAGTACTTC.

The chain couples TRBV28 to TRBJ2-3; 9 bases align to TRBD2. Per germline, CDR1 MDHEN and CDR2 SYDVKM. V gave up 11 bases and J gave up 6 bases; unmatched junction bases: 9. The CDR3 has 13 amino acids. CDR3 coding DNA: TGTGCCGGACAGCGGGGGGCCTGGGATACGCAGTATTTT. Translating gives CAGQRGAWDTQYF.

This clone turned up a few times. This chain uses TRBV7-6 with TRBJ2-7; D tentatively fits TRBD1 or TRBD2 (5 bases each). The CDR3 sequence is 12 residues long. Germline assignment: CDR1 SGHVS and CDR2 FNYEAQ. V dropped 6 bases and J dropped 4 bases, with 10 bases sitting between them. The CDR3 bases are TGTGCCAGCAGTCGGGACCCTTACGAGCAGTACTTC. This gives the protein CASSRDPYEQYF.

The rearrangement joins TRBV5-1 to TRBJ1-2, with 10 bases that match TRBD1. The CDR3 runs to 14 residues. The junction had 3 bases not matched to a gene; V was cut back by 3 bases and J by 4 bases. In germline, CDR1 is SGHRS, CDR2 YFSETQ. CDR3 nucleotide sequence: TGCGCCAGCAGCTCCGGGACAGGGGCCTATGGCTACACCTTC. Translation: CASSSGTGAYGYTF.

This chain connects TRBV5-1 to TRBJ1-1, with D possibly being TRBD1 (5 bases). With 4 bases removed from V and 1 base from J, the gap between germline ends came to 14 bases. The V gene's germline CDR1 is SGHRS and CDR2 YFSETQ. The CDR3 consists of 15 residues. The CDR3 spells CASSPETTENTEAFF. CDR3 nucleotide sequence: TGCGCCAGCAGCCCAGAAACGACAGAGAACACTGAAGCTTTCTTT.

J is TRBJ2-1 and V is TRBV7-2, with TRBD1 matching 9 bases. The junction had 10 bases not matched to a gene; V was cut back by 5 bases and J by 2 bases. This CDR3 contains 17 residues. Germline CDR1 reads SGHTA; CDR2 reads FQGNSA. CDR3 loop: CASSPNPGTGTYNEQFF. The CDR3 coding sequence is TGTGCCAGCAGCCCGAACCCCGGGACAGGGACCTACAATGAGCAGTTCTTC.

This clone was picked up one time. DNA for the CDR3: TGCGCCAGCAGTGAGTTACTCCGGCAGCCCCAGCATTTT. Translating it yields CASSELLRQPQHF. The chain recombines TRBV10-2 with TRBJ1-5; no definite D call. The CDR3 has 13 residues. Germline V lookup: CDR1 WSHSY, CDR2 SAAADI. The germline V and J ends were trimmed by 1 base and 7 bases, with 8 bases remaining between them.

Turning to this clone: Additional DNA sequences in this sample encode the identical CDR3. This chain uses TRBV5-6 with TRBJ1-1, with 10 positions matching TRBD1. Germline loops: CDR1 SGHDT, CDR2 YYEEEE. This CDR3 region has 14 residues. J was trimmed by 3 bases and V by 2 bases; bases with no gene match: 1. This CDR3 is CASSFGTGDTEAFF. CDR3 DNA: TGTGCCAGCAGCTTTGGGACAGGGGACACTGAAGCTTTCTTT.

CDR3 nucleotides: TGTGCCAGTAGTGTGGGACCGAGCTACGAGCAGTACTTC. Protein: CASSVGPSYEQYF. This chain joins TRBV19 and TRBJ2-7, with D tentatively TRBD1 or TRBD2 (5 bases each). The ends were cut back, 5 bases at V and 3 bases at J, with 11 bases in the middle. This CDR3 spans 13 amino acids. Germline assignment: CDR1 LNHDA and CDR2 SQIVND (reference sequence).

CDR3 coding DNA: TGTGCCAGCCTCCCCATTTGGACAGCGAACACTGAAGCTTTCTTT. Its protein product is CASLPIWTANTEAFF. The chain carries TRBV6-1 and TRBJ1-1; TRBD1 is a possible D gene (6 bases). Germline assignment: CDR1 MNHNS and CDR2 SASEGT. With 8 bases removed from V and 1 base from J, the gap between germline ends came to 17 bases. CDR3 length: 15 amino acids.

The chain couples TRBV28 to TRBJ2-4; D uncertain. CDR1 and CDR2 from the germline V gene are MDHEN and SYDVKM. CDR3 length: 15 residues. Trimming pared 5 bases from V and 0 bases from J, leaving 11 bases between. The CDR3 is CASSPEQRAKNIQYF. The DNA for the CDR3 is TGTGCCAGCAGTCCAGAGCAAAGAGCCAAAAACATTCAGTACTTC.

The gene calls are TRBV27 and TRBJ2-3, with D perhaps matching TRBD2 (6 bases). V lost 6 bases to trimming and J lost 2 bases, with 15 bases between them. The germline gives CDR1 MNHEY, CDR2 SMNVEV (reference sequence). The CDR3 is 15 residues long. The CDR3 region has the DNA TGTGCCAGCAGCCCTCGGGGACTTTACACAGATACGCAGTATTTT. Protein: CASSPRGLYTDTQYF.

The chain recombines TRBV27 with TRBJ2-7; possible D gene TRBD2, 7 bases. CDR3 size: 14 residues. The germline gives CDR1 MNHEY, CDR2 SMNVEV (reference sequence). The germline V and J ends were trimmed by 2 bases and 3 bases, with 11 bases remaining between them. The CDR3 is CASSLGGAGYEQYF. The CDR3 DNA reads as TGTGCCAGCAGTTTAGGGGGGGCCGGCTACGAGCAGTACTTC.

This clone was seen a single time. This sequence joins TRBV6-1 and TRBJ2-1; 7 bases are a match to TRBD2. Germline lookup yields CDR1 MNHNS and CDR2 SASEGT. After removal of 4 bases from V and 4 bases from J, the junction contained 7 bases not matched to a gene. This CDR3 region has 15 residues. CDR3 sequence (DNA): TGTGCCAGCAGTGGAGGACCGGGAGGATACAATGAGCAGTTCTTC. This codes for CASSGGPGGYNEQFF.